The 5 T cell receptor beta chains presented below share a single source sample, sequenced in a study of healthy donors' naive CD4 and CD8 T cells. Starting from about 470 ng of total RNA, TCR libraries were made with linear amplification. TCRdb reprocessed the reads with MiXCR, giving one entry per CDR3 protein. This sample has about 200,000 distinct CDR3 sequences, with about 76% found just once. The specimen was naive CD4+ and CD8+ T cells sorted from blood, pooled from several donors. The source of these receptors is a pool of human donors in good health; the sample pools cells from several healthy donors.

The V call is TRBV19, the J call TRBJ1-3; 7 nucleotides agree with TRBD1. Germline CDR1 and CDR2: LNHDA and SQIVND (reference sequence). The CDR3 covers 17 residues. V was clipped by 1 base and J by 0 bases; unmatched bases: 6. CDR3 coding DNA: TGTGCCAGTAGTATAGTTCTCCGACAGGGCTCTGGAAACACCATATATTTT. Translating it yields CASSIVLRQGSGNTIYF.

V gene TRBV6-5 combines with J gene TRBJ1-2; D remains unclear. Looked up from germline, CDR1 is MNHEY and CDR2 is SVGAGI. V lost 0 bases, J lost 8 bases, and 16 bases lay in between. The CDR3 contains 15 residues. CDR3 in amino acids: CASSYSFRGAWGYTF. DNA for the CDR3: TGTGCCAGCAGTTACTCTTTCCGGGGAGCATGGGGCTACACCTTC.

This clonotype was seen just once. This sequence joins TRBV15 and TRBJ2-5; D not certain. This CDR3 region has 13 residues. In germline, CDR1 is LNHNV, CDR2 YYDKDF (reference sequence). V shed 5 bases and J shed 5 bases, with 12 bases lying between them. The CDR3 sequence: CATSGIVGETQYF. DNA of the CDR3: TGTGCCACCAGCGGAATAGTGGGGGAGACCCAGTACTTC.

The chain links TRBV6-1 to TRBJ2-5; D is uncertain. Germline assignment: CDR1 MNHNS and CDR2 SASEGT. The CDR3 contains 18 residues. V was trimmed by 5 bases and J by 4 bases, leaving 26 bases between them. The CDR3 DNA reads as TGTGCCAGCAGTTCTCGGACCACCGAAAAGGGTCGTCGAGAGACCCAGTACTTC. Protein product: CASSSRTTEKGRRETQYF.

This clonotype was seen only a few times. The chain employs TRBV30 and TRBJ1-1; no reliable D call. The ends were cut back, 0 bases at V and 7 bases at J, with 12 bases in the middle. The CDR3 contains 13 residues. Germline values: CDR1 GTSNPN, CDR2 SVGIG (reference sequence). DNA of the CDR3: TGTGCCTGGAGTGTACAGAGGTCGAGTGAAGCTTTCTTT. Its translation is CAWSVQRSSEAFF.